This T cell receptor (beta chain) was recovered during a study of blood T cell repertoires in COVID-19. On the study more broadly: Samples taken during acute and convalescent COVID-19 were collected in the United States, Italy and Spain. In each case, the material was cDNA or gDNA derived from T cells, B-cell-depleted T cells, or PBMCs.

This CDR3 has 18 residues. After removal of 5 bases from V and 5 bases from J, the junction contained 14 bases not matched to a gene. Germline CDR1 is LNHDA and CDR2 is SQIVND (reference sequence). In the authors' workflow: Scientists estimated how many nucleated cells there were by amplifying reference gene primers. TCRdb's copy holds only in-frame clones and misses some; the assay was immunoSEQ multiplex PCR. V and J calls and clone size are those listed in that table; D and trimming were worked out from the DNA. Of 150,000 to 200,000 clones in the sample, around nine tenths are singletons; the top ten hold 3.5% to 4.5%.

The sample taken for sequencing was peripheral blood. The source is a man younger than 35 with active or convalescent COVID-19. The rearrangement joins TRBV19 to TRBJ2-5; 13 nucleotides line up with TRBD2. The CDR3 protein is CASSFRGTSGNKAETQYF. For the CDR3, the DNA is TGTGCCAGTAGTTTCAGAGGGACTAGCGGGAATAAAGCCGAGACCCAGTACTTC.